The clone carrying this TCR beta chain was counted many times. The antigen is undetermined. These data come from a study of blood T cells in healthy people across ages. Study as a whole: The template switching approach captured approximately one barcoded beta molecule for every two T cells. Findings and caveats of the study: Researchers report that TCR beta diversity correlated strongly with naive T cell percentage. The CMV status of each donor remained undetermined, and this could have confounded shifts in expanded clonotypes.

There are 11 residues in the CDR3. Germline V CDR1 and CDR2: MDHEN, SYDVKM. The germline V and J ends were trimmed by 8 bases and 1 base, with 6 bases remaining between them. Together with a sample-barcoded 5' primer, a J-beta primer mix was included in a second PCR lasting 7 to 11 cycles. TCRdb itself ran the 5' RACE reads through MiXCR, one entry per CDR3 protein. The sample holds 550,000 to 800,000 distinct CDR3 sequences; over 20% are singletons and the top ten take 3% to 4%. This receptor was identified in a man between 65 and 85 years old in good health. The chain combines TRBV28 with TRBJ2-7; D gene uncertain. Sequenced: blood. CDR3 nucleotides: TGTGCCAGCGGCCTGTCCTACGAGCAGTACTTC. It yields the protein CASGLSYEQYF.